Below, 32 T cell receptor beta chains from the same sample are listed, as sequenced in a study of Ad26.COV2.S vaccination and SARS-CoV-2 variants. Clones were read by immunoSEQ multiplex PCR, and TCRdb kept only the in-frame ones, dropping some. The top ten hold nearly 1.5% of the sample, which has about 680,000 clones, roughly 90% seen once. Treatment given: roughly 18 received Ad26.COV2.S at low or high dose, single or two shots; 5 received placebo; per-sample allocation not given. Day 63 after the first vaccine or placebo injection was the time point for sampling. The sample in question was peripheral blood, obtained in a trial of Ad26.COV2.S vaccine versus placebo. Receptors were obtained from a person between 18 and 65 years old who received the Ad26.COV2.S COVID-19 vaccine or a placebo.

The chain combines TRBV5-6 with TRBJ2-4; D unclear. The V end was cut by 0 bases, the J end by 9 bases, with 10 bases between. The CDR3 has 13 amino acids. The V gene's germline CDR1 is SGHDT and CDR2 YYEEEE. CDR3 protein: CASSLEGRGIQYF. The CDR3 coding sequence is TGTGCCAGCAGCTTGGAGGGTCGTGGCATTCAGTACTTC.

The chain uses TRBV12-5 and TRBJ1-1; the D gene is possibly TRBD1 (6 bases). CDR1 and CDR2 (germline): LGHNT, FRNRAP. Trimming cost V 1 base and J 0 bases, with 9 bases left between them. The CDR3 is made up of 15 amino acids. The CDR3, as DNA: TGTGCTAGTGGTTTGGGTACAGGGATGAACACTGAAGCTTTCTTT. Encoded protein: CASGLGTGMNTEAFF.

The chain is built from TRBV6-6 and TRBJ1-5; TRBD1 aligns across 11 bases. Trimming removed 6 bases from V and 4 bases from J; junction bases left unmatched: 5. Germline CDR1 is MNHNY and CDR2 is SVGAGI (reference sequence). CDR3 length: 15 residues. This CDR3 is CASRPGTGGNQPQHF. CDR3 DNA: TGTGCCAGCAGACCCGGGACAGGGGGAAATCAGCCCCAGCATTTT.

With respect to this clone: The identical CDR3 is also encoded by other nucleotide sequences in the sample. The chain is built from TRBV12-3 or TRBV12-4 and TRBJ2-7; D gene ambiguous. The CDR3 is 11 amino acids. The V end lost 3 bases, the J end lost 3 bases, and 3 bases lay between the germline ends. In DNA, the CDR3 is TGTGCCAGCAGTTTGGGCTACGAGCAGTACTTC. Amino acids: CASSLGYEQYF.

This clone was seen once. The CDR3: CASSQMETGSKNSPLHF. The DNA of the CDR3 is TGTGCCAGCAGCCAGATGGAGACCGGGAGCAAAAATTCACCCCTCCACTTT. The chain is built from TRBV3-1 (or the pseudogene TRBV3-2) and TRBJ1-6; no reliable D call. Germline V lookup: CDR1 LGHDT, CDR2 YNNKEL (reference sequence). This CDR3 region has 17 residues. Trimming removed 3 bases at V and 7 bases at J, with 19 bases between.

This chain links TRBV6-5 with TRBJ2-7; 11 bases map to TRBD1. Germline CDR1 is MNHEY and CDR2 is SVGAGI. The trim removed 4 bases at V and 7 bases at J, leaving 6 bases unmatched. The length of the CDR3 is 14 residues. Here the CDR3 reads CASSWDRGYGEQYF. The CDR3 region has the DNA TGTGCCAGCAGTTGGGACAGGGGGTACGGTGAGCAGTACTTC.

The count of this clone is one. V is TRBV24-1 and J is TRBJ1-2; no reliable D call. CDR1 KGHDR and CDR2 SFDVKD come from the germline V gene. The CDR3 is made up of 13 amino acids. Trimming pared 0 bases from V and 2 bases from J, leaving 3 bases between. This CDR3 is CATSDLTNYGYTF. The CDR3 DNA is TGTGCCACCAGTGATTTGACAAACTATGGCTACACCTTC.

CDR3 in DNA: TGTGCCAGCAGCTCGCGCCAGGGGGATCGGGGCTACACCTTC. Amino acids: CASSSRQGDRGYTF. The chain is built from TRBV5-8 and TRBJ1-2; TRBD1 matches at 7 bases. Per the germline V gene, CDR1 is SGHTS and CDR2 is YDEGEE. This CDR3 region has 14 residues. V was clipped by 3 bases and J by 8 bases; unmatched bases: 10. Full variable domain (outside the CDR3, taken from reference TRBV5-8 and TRBJ1-2): EAGVTQSPTHLIKTRGQQATLRCSPISGHTSVYWYQQALGLGLQFLLWYDEGEERNRGNFPPRFSGRQFPNYSSELNVNALELEDSALYLCASSSRQGDRGYTFGSGTRLTVV.

This chain joins TRBV2 and TRBJ2-7; 10 bases are a match to TRBD2. Looked up from germline, CDR1 is SNHLY and CDR2 is FYNNEI. V lost 4 bases to trimming and J lost 5 bases; unmatched junction nucleotides: 11. CDR3 length: 16 amino acids. CDR3 loop: CASSVGLAVLSDEQYF. In nucleotides, the CDR3 is TGTGCCAGCAGTGTAGGACTAGCGGTCCTGTCCGACGAGCAGTACTTC.

CDR3: CASSFRLGRGTEAFF. DNA of the CDR3: TGTGCCAGCAGCTTCCGGTTAGGGAGGGGCACTGAAGCTTTCTTT. The chain has TRBV7-2 and TRBJ1-1; maybe TRBD1 (5 bases). The germline V and J ends were trimmed by 3 bases and 4 bases, with 15 bases remaining between them. The CDR3 length is 15 residues. Germline CDR1 SGHTA, CDR2 FQGNSA.

The chain recombines TRBV6-2 or TRBV6-3 with TRBJ2-7, with D possibly being TRBD2 (5 bases). The ends were cut back, 6 bases at V and 3 bases at J, with 15 bases in the middle. This CDR3 is built from 14 residues. Germline CDR1 reads MNHEY; CDR2 reads SVGEGT. The CDR3 loop reads CASSAGEGFYEQYF. Written as DNA, the CDR3 is TGTGCCAGCAGCGCCGGAGAGGGATTCTACGAGCAGTACTTC.

The chain recombines TRBV2 with TRBJ1-5, with unresolved D. Germline values: CDR1 SNHLY, CDR2 FYNNEI. V lost 4 bases, J lost 1 base, and 5 bases lay in between. The CDR3 length is 13 residues. CDR3 nucleotide sequence: TGTGCCAGCAGTGGCCCCAGCAATCAGCCCCAGCATTTT. This gives the protein CASSGPSNQPQHF.

This chain connects TRBV19 to TRBJ1-5, with D uncertain. This CDR3 contains 14 residues. Trimming stripped 7 bases from V and 7 bases from J, with 17 bases between. Looked up from germline, CDR1 is LNHDA and CDR2 is SQIVND (reference sequence). CDR3 bases: TGTGCCAGTACCCCGACGGGTCTCGGGCAGCCCCAGCATTTT. Residues: CASTPTGLGQPQHF.

The DNA of the CDR3 is TGCGCCAGCAGCCGACCTGAGGGGGAATCACCCCTCCACTTT. It is translated as CASSRPEGESPLHF. This rearrangement joins TRBV4-1 to TRBJ1-6; weak D call: TRBD1 (6 bases). The length of the CDR3 is 14 residues. Germline V gives CDR1 MGHRA, CDR2 YSYEKL. Deletions cut 4 bases from V and 10 bases from J, with 14 bases between.

The V and J genes are TRBV9 and TRBJ2-2; TRBD1 might be the D (6 bases). The CDR3 has 16 residues. The germline CDR1 and CDR2 sequences are SGDLS and YYNGEE. Trimming stripped 1 base from V and 0 bases from J, with 10 bases between. CDR3 nucleotide sequence: TGTGCCAGCAGCGTATCTAACAGGGCGAACACCGGGGAGCTGTTTTTT. It specifies CASSVSNRANTGELFF.

The gene calls are TRBV6-5 and TRBJ2-1; D not certain. This CDR3 comprises 14 residues. The germline V and J ends were trimmed by 2 bases and 8 bases, with 13 bases remaining between them. In germline, CDR1 is MNHEY, CDR2 SVGAGI. CDR3 in amino acids: CASSYQDIYDEQFF. CDR3 coding DNA: TGTGCCAGCAGTTACCAGGATATTTACGATGAGCAGTTCTTC.

This sequence joins TRBV6-2 or TRBV6-3 and TRBJ2-1; 7 bases align to TRBD2. This CDR3 spans 14 amino acids. Unmatched junction bases numbered 8, after V lost 5 bases and J lost 7 bases. In germline, CDR1 is MNHEY, CDR2 SVGEGT. The CDR3 nucleotides are TGTGCCAGCAGTCCCGGGGGGTTGTGGAATGAGCAGTTCTTC. As protein: CASSPGGLWNEQFF.

This rearrangement joins TRBV5-3 to TRBJ1-2, with 9 bases lining up with TRBD1. TRBV5-3 falls under the ORF class, with uncertain function. The CDR3 loop spans 16 amino acids. V was pared by 0 bases and J by 7 bases, with 10 bases of the junction left unmatched. This CDR3 reads CARSLDGGDRVRGYTF. The CDR3 nucleotides read TGTGCCAGAAGCTTGGATGGGGGGGACAGGGTCCGTGGCTACACCTTC.

The chain carries TRBV7-2 and TRBJ2-1; D is undetermined. With 1 base removed from V and 2 bases from J, the gap between germline ends came to 9 bases. The CDR3 has 15 residues. In germline, CDR1 is SGHTA, CDR2 FQGNSA. CDR3 protein: CASSLGNPAYNEQFF. In DNA form, the CDR3 reads TGTGCCAGCAGCTTAGGGAACCCAGCCTACAATGAGCAGTTCTTC.

The chain joins TRBV30 to TRBJ2-5; 16 bases match TRBD2. The length of the CDR3 is 17 residues. With V trimmed by 2 bases and J by 4 bases, 7 bases remained unmatched. Germline loops: CDR1 GTSNPN, CDR2 SVGIG (reference sequence). Here the CDR3 DNA reads TGTGCCTGGAGTCCCCCGGGACTAGCGGGGGGGCTAGAGACCCAGTACTTC. It specifies CAWSPPGLAGGLETQYF.

The rearrangement links TRBV3-1 (or the pseudogene TRBV3-2) to TRBJ2-1, with TRBD2 matching 7 bases. Germline V gene sequence: CDR1 LGHDT, CDR2 YNNKEL (reference sequence). Losses at the gene ends were 0 bases for V and 6 bases for J; bases not matched to a gene: 8. The CDR3 is made up of 16 amino acids. Here the CDR3 DNA reads TGTGCCAGCAGCCAAGACTGGGGACTAATTGGCAATGAGCAGTTCTTC. Translation gives CASSQDWGLIGNEQFF.

With regard to this clone: The same CDR3 arises from other DNA sequences in this sample as well. V gene TRBV6-5 combines with J gene TRBJ2-7; D perhaps matches TRBD1 (6 bases). The CDR3 runs 13 residues. Trimming pared 2 bases from V and 3 bases from J, leaving 8 bases between. The V gene's germline CDR1 is MNHEY and CDR2 SVGAGI. CDR3 in amino acids: CASSYGRGYEQYF. The DNA of the CDR3 is TGTGCCAGCAGTTACGGCAGGGGCTACGAGCAGTACTTC.

This chain connects TRBV10-2 to TRBJ2-7; TRBD2 agrees at 7 bases. The CDR3 length is 12 residues. The germline gives CDR1 WSHSY, CDR2 SAAADI. The J segment lost 3 bases and the V segment lost 8 bases, leaving 4 bases of the junction unmatched. The CDR3 region is CASRDYFYEQYF. The DNA for the CDR3 is TGCGCCAGCCGGGACTATTTCTACGAGCAGTACTTC.

This clone has just a few counts. This sequence joins TRBV3-1 (or the pseudogene TRBV3-2) and TRBJ2-7; D is undetermined. CDR1 is LGHDT and CDR2 is YNNKEL in the germline V gene (reference sequence). The ends were cut back, 0 bases at V and 3 bases at J, with 12 bases in the middle. This CDR3 region has 15 residues. The CDR3 sequence: CASSQDSRPYYEQYF. The CDR3 DNA is TGTGCCAGCAGCCAAGATAGTAGACCGTACTACGAGCAGTACTTC.

The chain links TRBV4-1 to TRBJ1-1; 9 bases map to TRBD1. Germline CDR1 is MGHRA and CDR2 is YSYEKL. This CDR3 is 15 amino acids long. With V trimmed by 3 bases and J by 4 bases, 6 bases remained unmatched. The CDR3 DNA follows: TGCGCCAGCAGCCAGGGACAGGGCGGAGGCACTGAAGCTTTCTTT. Amino acid sequence: CASSQGQGGGTEAFF.

The J gene is TRBJ1-4, the V gene TRBV6-6; the match to TRBD1 covers 9 bases. The J segment lost 7 bases and the V segment lost 3 bases, leaving 6 bases of the junction unmatched. The CDR3 is 15 residues long. In germline, CDR1 is MNHNY, CDR2 SVGAGI (reference sequence). The CDR3, as DNA: TGTGCCAGCAGTTATCGAGGGACAGGGAGTGAAAAACTGTTTTTT. Encoded protein: CASSYRGTGSEKLFF.

This clone was found once. The chain is built from TRBV19 and TRBJ2-2, with D possibly TRBD2 on 5 matching bases. The germline V gene has CDR1 LNHDA and CDR2 SQIVND (reference sequence). The V end was cut by 6 bases, the J end by 7 bases, with 15 bases between. The CDR3 has 14 amino acids. The CDR3 is CASRPDRGSGELFF. Written as DNA, the CDR3 is TGTGCCAGTAGACCCGATCGGGGTAGCGGGGAGCTGTTTTTT.

This sequence joins TRBV6-5 and TRBJ2-7, with TRBD1 matching over 12 bases. Trimming at V came to 6 bases and at J to 8 bases, leaving 11 bases not matched to a gene. Germline CDR1 and CDR2: MNHEY and SVGAGI. The CDR3 sequence is 15 residues long. DNA of the CDR3: TGTGCCAGCAGCGCGGAGGGACAGGGGGCAGGCAAGCAGTACTTC. This codes for CASSAEGQGAGKQYF.

The V call is TRBV19, the J call TRBJ2-1, with 8 bases aligning to TRBD2. This CDR3 has 14 residues. Looked up from germline, CDR1 is LNHDA and CDR2 is SQIVND (reference sequence). Losses at the gene ends were 5 bases for V and 7 bases for J; bases not matched to a gene: 7. The CDR3 DNA reads TGTGCCAGTAGTGCCCTAGCGGGCGGGAATGAGCAGTTCTTC. Translating it yields CASSALAGGNEQFF. The variable domain in full, completed from reference TRBV19 and TRBJ2-1, reads DGGITQSPKYLFRKEGQNVTLSCEQNLNHDAMYWYRQDPGQGLRLIYYSQIVNDFQKGDIAEGYSVSREKKESFPLTVTSAQKNPTAFYLCASSALAGGNEQFFGPGTRLTVL.

This chain connects TRBV5-1 to TRBJ2-5, with D maybe TRBD1 (6 bases). The CDR3 is 15 amino acids. Germline V gives CDR1 SGHRS, CDR2 YFSETQ. V shed 1 base and J shed 2 bases, with 12 bases lying between them. The CDR3 DNA is TGCGCCAGCAGCTTGATCGGACAGAAGCAAGAGACCCAGTACTTC. This translates into CASSLIGQKQETQYF.

A remark on this clone: Other DNA sequences from this sample encode an identical CDR3 as well. V gene TRBV5-1 combines with J gene TRBJ1-1; D not resolved. CDR3 length: 14 residues. Germline CDR1 reads SGHRS; CDR2 reads YFSETQ. V lost 0 bases, J lost 1 base, and 7 bases lay in between. The CDR3 region is CASSLGVGNTEAFF. In DNA, the CDR3 is TGCGCCAGCAGCTTGGGGGTGGGGAACACTGAAGCTTTCTTT. Based on the CDR3 plus reference TRBV5-1 and TRBJ1-1, the full variable domain is KAGVTQTPRYLIKTRGQQVTLSCSPISGHRSVSWYQQTPGQGLQFLFEYFSETQRNKGNFPGRFSGRQFSNSRSEMNVSTLELGDSALYLCASSLGVGNTEAFFGQGTRLTVV.

This chain joins TRBV6-5 and TRBJ1-1, with a possible D match to TRBD1 (6 bases). The CDR3 is made up of 13 amino acids. Germline V gene data show CDR1 as MNHEY and CDR2 as SVGAGI. Trimming removed 8 bases from V and 4 bases from J, with 14 bases in between. This CDR3 is CASLKPGVTEAFF. DNA of the CDR3: TGTGCCAGCCTTAAACCAGGGGTCACTGAAGCTTTCTTT.